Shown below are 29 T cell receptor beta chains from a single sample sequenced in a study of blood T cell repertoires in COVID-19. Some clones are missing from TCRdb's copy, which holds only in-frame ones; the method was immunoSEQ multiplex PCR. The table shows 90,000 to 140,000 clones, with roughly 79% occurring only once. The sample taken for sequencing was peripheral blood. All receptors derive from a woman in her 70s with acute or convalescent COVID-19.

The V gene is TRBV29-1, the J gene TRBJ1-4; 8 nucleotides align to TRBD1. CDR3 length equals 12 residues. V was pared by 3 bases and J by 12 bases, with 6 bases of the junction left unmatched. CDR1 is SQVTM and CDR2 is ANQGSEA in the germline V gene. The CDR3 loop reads CSVDTGGSQLFF. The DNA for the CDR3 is TGCAGCGTTGACACAGGGGGGTCTCAACTGTTTTTT.

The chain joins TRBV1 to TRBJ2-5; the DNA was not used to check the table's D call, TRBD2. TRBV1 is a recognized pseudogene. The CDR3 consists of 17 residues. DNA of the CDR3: TGCACCAGCAGCCAAGATCTAGTGGTAGCGGGAACAGAGACCCAGTACTTC. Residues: CTSSQDLVVAGTETQYF.

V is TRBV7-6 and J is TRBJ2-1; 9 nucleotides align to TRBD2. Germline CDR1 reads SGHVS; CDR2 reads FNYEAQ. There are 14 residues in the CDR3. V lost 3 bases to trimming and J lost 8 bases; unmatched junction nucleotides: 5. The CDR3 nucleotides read TGTGCCAGCAGCTTCTATAGCGGGAGCGATGAGCAGTTCTTC. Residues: CASSFYSGSDEQFF.

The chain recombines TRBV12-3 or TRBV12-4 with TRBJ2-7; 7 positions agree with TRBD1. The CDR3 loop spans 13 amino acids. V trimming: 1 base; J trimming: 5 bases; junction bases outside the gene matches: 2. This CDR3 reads CASSLVRGHEQYF. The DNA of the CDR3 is TGTGCCAGCAGTTTAGTGAGGGGGCACGAGCAGTACTTC.

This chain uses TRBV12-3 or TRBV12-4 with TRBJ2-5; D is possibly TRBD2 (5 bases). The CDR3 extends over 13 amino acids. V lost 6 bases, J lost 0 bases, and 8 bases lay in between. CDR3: CASSPGNQETQYF. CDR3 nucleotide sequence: TGTGCCAGCAGCCCCGGGAACCAAGAGACCCAGTACTTC.

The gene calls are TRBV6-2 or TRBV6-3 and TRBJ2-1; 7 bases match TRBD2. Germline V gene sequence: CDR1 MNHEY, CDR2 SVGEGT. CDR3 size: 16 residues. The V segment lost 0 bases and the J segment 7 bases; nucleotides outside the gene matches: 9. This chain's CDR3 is CASSYSIGRSGNEQFF. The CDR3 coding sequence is TGTGCCAGCAGTTACTCGATAGGGCGTAGCGGGAATGAGCAGTTCTTC.

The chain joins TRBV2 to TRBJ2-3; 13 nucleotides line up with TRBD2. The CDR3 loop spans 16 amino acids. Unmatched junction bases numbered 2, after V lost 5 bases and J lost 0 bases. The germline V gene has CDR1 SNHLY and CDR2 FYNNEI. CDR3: CASSPGLAGSTDTQYF. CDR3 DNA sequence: TGTGCCAGCAGTCCGGGACTAGCGGGAAGCACAGATACGCAGTATTTT.

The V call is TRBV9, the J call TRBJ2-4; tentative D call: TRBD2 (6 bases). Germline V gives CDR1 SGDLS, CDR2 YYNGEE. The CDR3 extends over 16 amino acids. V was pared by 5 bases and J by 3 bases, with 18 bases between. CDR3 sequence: CASREGRKGGKNIQYF. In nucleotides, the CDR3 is TGTGCCAGCAGGGAGGGCCGGAAGGGAGGCAAAAACATTCAGTACTTC.

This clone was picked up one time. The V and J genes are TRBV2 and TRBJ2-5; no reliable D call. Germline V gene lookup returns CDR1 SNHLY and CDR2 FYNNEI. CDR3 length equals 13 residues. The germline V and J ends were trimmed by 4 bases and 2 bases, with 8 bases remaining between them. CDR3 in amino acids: CASSVGEQETQYF. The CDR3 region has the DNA TGTGCCAGCAGTGTGGGCGAGCAAGAGACCCAGTACTTC.

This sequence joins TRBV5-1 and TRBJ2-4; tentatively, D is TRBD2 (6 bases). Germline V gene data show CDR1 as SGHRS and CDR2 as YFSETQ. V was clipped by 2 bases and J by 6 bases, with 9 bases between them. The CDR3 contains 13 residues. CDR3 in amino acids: CASSFGGANIQYF. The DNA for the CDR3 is TGCGCCAGCAGCTTCGGAGGGGCAAACATTCAGTACTTC.

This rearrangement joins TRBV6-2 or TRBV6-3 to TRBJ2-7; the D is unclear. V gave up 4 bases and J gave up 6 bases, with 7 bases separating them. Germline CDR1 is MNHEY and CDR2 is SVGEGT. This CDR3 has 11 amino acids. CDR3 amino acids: CASSLRFEQYF. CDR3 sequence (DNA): TGTGCCAGCAGTTTGAGGTTCGAGCAGTACTTC.

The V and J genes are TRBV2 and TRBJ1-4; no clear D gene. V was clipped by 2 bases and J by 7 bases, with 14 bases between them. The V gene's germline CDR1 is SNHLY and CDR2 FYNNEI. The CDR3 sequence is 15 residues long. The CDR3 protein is CASSEQSATSEKLFF. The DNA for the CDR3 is TGTGCCAGCAGTGAACAGAGCGCTACGAGTGAAAAACTGTTTTTT.

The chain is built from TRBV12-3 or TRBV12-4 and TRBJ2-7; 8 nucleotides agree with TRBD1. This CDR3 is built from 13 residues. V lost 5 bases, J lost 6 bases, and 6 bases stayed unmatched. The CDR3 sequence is CASSMDRASEQYF. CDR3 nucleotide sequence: TGTGCCAGCAGTATGGACAGGGCGAGCGAGCAGTACTTC.

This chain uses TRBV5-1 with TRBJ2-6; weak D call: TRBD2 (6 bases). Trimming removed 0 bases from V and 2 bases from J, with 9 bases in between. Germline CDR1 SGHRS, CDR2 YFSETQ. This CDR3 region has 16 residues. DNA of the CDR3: TGCGCCAGCAGCTTGGCCGGGGGAGCTGGGGCCAACGTCCTGACTTTC. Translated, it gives CASSLAGGAGANVLTF.

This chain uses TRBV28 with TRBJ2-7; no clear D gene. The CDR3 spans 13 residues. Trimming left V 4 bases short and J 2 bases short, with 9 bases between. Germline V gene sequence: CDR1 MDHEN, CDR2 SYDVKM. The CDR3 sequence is CASSSKIAYEQYF. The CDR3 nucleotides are TGTGCCAGCAGTTCAAAAATTGCCTACGAGCAGTACTTC.

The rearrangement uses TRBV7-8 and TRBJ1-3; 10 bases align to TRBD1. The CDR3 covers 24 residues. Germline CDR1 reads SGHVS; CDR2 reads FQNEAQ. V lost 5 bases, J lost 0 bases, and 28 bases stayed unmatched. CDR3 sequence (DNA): TGTGCCAGCAGCCTCACTTATTGGCCGCGGACAGGGGGGCCAAGAACGGACTCTGGAAACACCATATATTTT. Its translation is CASSLTYWPRTGGPRTDSGNTIYF.

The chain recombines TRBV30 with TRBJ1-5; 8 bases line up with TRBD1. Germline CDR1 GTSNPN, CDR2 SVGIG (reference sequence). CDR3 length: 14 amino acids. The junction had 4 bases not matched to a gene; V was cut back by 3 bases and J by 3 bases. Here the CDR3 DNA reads TGTGCCTGGAGAGAACAGGGGGACAATCAGCCCCAGCATTTT. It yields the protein CAWREQGDNQPQHF. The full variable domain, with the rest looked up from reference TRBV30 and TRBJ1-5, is SQTIHQWPATLVQPVGSPLSLECTVEGTSNPNLYWYRQAAGRGLQLLFYSVGIGQISSEVPQNLSASRPQDRQFILSSKKLLLSDSGFYLCAWREQGDNQPQHFGDGTRLSIL.

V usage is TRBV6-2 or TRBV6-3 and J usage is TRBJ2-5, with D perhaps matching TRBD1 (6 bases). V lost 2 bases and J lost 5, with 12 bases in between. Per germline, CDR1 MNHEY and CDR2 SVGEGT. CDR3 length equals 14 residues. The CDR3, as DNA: TGTGCCAGCAGTTACCTCAGGACAGAGGAGACCCAGTACTTC. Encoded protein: CASSYLRTEETQYF.

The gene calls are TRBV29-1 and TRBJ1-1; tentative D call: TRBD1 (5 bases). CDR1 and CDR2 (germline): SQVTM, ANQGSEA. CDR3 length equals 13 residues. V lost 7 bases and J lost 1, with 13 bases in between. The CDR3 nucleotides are TGCAGCGCCTTTACAGGACGGAACACTGAAGCTTTCTTT. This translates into CSAFTGRNTEAFF.

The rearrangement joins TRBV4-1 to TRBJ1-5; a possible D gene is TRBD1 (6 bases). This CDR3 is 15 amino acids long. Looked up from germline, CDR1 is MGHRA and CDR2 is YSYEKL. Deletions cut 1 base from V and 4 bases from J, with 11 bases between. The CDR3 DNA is TGCGCCAGCAGCCAAGTCGGGACACGGAATCAGCCCCAGCATTTT. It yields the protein CASSQVGTRNQPQHF.

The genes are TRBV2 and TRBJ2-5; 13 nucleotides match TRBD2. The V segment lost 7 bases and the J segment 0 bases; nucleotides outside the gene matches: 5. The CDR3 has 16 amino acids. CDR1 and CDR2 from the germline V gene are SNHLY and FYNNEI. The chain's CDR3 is CASIRTSGSYQETQYF. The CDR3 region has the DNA TGTGCCAGCATAAGGACTAGCGGGAGCTACCAAGAGACCCAGTACTTC. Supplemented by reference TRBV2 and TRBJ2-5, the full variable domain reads EPEVTQTPSHQVTQMGQEVILRCVPISNHLYFYWYRQILGQKVEFLVSFYNNEISEKSEIFDDQFSVERPDGSNFTLKIRSTKLEDSAMYFCASIRTSGSYQETQYFGPGTRLLVL.

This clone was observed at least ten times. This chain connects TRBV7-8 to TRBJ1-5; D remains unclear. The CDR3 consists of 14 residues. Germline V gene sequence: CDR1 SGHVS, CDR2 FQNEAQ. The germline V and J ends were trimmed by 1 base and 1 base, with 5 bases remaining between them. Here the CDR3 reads CASSLGLSNQPQHF. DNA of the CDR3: TGTGCCAGCAGCTTAGGTCTGAGCAATCAGCCCCAGCATTTT.

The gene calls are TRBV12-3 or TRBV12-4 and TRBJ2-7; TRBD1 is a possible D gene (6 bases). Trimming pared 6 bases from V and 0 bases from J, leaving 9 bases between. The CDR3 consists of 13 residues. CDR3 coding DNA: TGTGCCAGCAGGGGGGCCTACTCCTACGAGCAGTACTTC. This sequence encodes CASRGAYSYEQYF.

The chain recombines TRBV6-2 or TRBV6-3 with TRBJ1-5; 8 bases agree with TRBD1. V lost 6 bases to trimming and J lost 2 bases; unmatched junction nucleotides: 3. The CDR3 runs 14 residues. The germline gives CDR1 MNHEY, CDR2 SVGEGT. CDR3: CASSPTGGNQPQHF. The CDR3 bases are TGTGCCAGCAGCCCGACAGGGGGCAATCAGCCCCAGCATTTT.

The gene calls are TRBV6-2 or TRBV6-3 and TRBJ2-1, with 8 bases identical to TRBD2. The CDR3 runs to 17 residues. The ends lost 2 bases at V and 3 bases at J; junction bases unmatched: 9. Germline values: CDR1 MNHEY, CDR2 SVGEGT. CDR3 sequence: CASSYQAGGAFYNEQFF. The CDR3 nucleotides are TGTGCCAGCAGTTACCAGGCGGGAGGAGCTTTCTACAATGAGCAGTTCTTC.

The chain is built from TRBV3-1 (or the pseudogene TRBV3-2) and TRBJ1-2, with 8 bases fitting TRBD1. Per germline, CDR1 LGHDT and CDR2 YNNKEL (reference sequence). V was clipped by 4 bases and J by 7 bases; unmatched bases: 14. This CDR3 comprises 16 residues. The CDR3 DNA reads TGTGCCAGCAGCCCGAATGGGGCGACAGGGGCTGGTGGCTACACCTTC. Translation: CASSPNGATGAGGYTF.

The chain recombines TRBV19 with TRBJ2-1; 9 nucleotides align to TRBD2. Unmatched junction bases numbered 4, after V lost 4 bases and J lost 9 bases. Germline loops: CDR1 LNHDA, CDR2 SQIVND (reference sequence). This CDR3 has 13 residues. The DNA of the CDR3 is TGTGCCAGTAGTACACTAGCGGGTACTGAGCAGTTCTTC. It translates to CASSTLAGTEQFF.

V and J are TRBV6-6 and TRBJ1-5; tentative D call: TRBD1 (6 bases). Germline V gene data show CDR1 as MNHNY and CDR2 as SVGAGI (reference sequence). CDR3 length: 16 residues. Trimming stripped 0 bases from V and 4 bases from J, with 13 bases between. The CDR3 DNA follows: TGTGCCAGCAGTTACTCGGTAGGGGGGGGAAATCAGCCCCAGCATTTT. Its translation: CASSYSVGGGNQPQHF.

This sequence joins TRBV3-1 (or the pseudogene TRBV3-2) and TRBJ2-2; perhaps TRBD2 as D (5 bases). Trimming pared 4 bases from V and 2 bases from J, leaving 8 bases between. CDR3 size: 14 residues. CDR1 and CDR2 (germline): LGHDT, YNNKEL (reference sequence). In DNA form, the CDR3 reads TGTGCCAGCAGCCGGGAGACAAACACCGGGGAGCTGTTTTTT. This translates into CASSRETNTGELFF.